Listed below are T cell receptor beta chains from one sample, sequenced in a study of OX40 agonist ivuxolimab in advanced cancers. Using immunoSEQ multiplex PCR, the repertoire was profiled, and TCRdb retains in-frame clones only, with some absent. The sample holds just under 85,000 clones, approximately 84% seen once. The source material was CD4+ or CD8+ T cells sorted from blood, sampled in a trial of the OX40 agonist ivuxolimab. The receptors come from an adult with an advanced solid tumor such as melanoma, head and neck, liver or kidney cancer. Each CDR3 is given with its conserved first and last residue. D genes are given only for firm matches. Some rows have no size entry. The others give once, few or many, or a class for an expanded clone.

D gene | J gene | clone size | V gene | CDR3 DNA | CDR3 protein
- | TRBJ1-1 | - | TRBV10-3 | TGTGCCATCAGCCGACAGGACACTGAAGCTTTCTTT | CAISRQDTEAFF
- | TRBJ2-3 | - | TRBV4-2 | TGTGCCAGCAGCCTAAAGGGGGGGACCACAGATACGCAGTATTTT | CASSLKGGTTDTQYF
- | TRBJ2-1 | - | TRBV6-5 | TGTGCCAGCTTTAGTTCGTATCAGCAGTTCTTC | CASFSSYQQFF
TRBD2 | TRBJ2-2 | - | TRBV27 | TGTGCCAGCAGTTTATCACTAGCGGGGACGGTCACCGGGGAGCTGTTTTTT | CASSLSLAGTVTGELFF
TRBD1 | TRBJ2-3 | - | TRBV9 | TGTGCCAGCAGCGTAGCCGGGACAGACACAGATACGCAGTATTTT | CASSVAGTDTDTQYF
- | TRBJ1-5 | once | TRBV28 | TGTGCCAGCAGTTCCCAGGAGAGGGAGCCCCAGCATTTT | CASSSQEREPQHF
- | TRBJ1-5 | - | TRBV19 | TGTGCCAGTAGTAGGGACACAACTCAGCCCCAGCATTTT | CASSRDTTQPQHF
- | TRBJ1-2 | - | TRBV11-1 | TGTGCCAGCAGCTTAGGGTCCGGGGGCGGCTACACCTTC | CASSLGSGGGYTF
- | TRBJ1-3 | - | TRBV15 | TGTGCCACCAGCCTGGACACATCTGGAAACACCATATATTTT | CATSLDTSGNTIYF
- | TRBJ1-2 | - | TRBV7-9 | TGTGCCAGCAGCTTAGGGGGGTCTAACTATGGCTACACCTTC | CASSLGGSNYGYTF
- | TRBJ1-1 | - | TRBV6-5 | TGTGCCAGCAGCCCTGAGGGGGGTGAAGCTTTCTTT | CASSPEGGEAFF
TRBD1 | TRBJ1-2 | - | TRBV5-4 | TGTGCCAGCAGCCCGACAGGGACCAACTATGGCTACACCTTC | CASSPTGTNYGYTF
- | TRBJ1-1 | - | TRBV18 | TGTGCCAGCTCTCTTAGTCGGGCCTCGGTCACTGAAGCTTTCTTT | CASSLSRASVTEAFF
TRBD1 | TRBJ2-2 | once | TRBV18 | TGTGCCAGCTCACCAAACCGGGACAGAAACACCGGGGAGCTGTTTTTT | CASSPNRDRNTGELFF
TRBD1 | TRBJ2-7 | - | TRBV28 | TGTGCCAGCAGTCACTTAAGACCGGGACAGTCCTACGAGCAGTACTTC | CASSHLRPGQSYEQYF
- | TRBJ1-2 | - | TRBV7-2 | TGTGCCAGCAGCTTAGAACTCCGTGGCTACACCTTC | CASSLELRGYTF
- | TRBJ2-7 | few | TRBV28 | TGTGCCAGCAGTCCCGAGGGGTTCCGAAGAGGCGAGCAGTACTTC | CASSPEGFRRGEQYF
- | TRBJ1-3 | - | TRBV21-1 | - | CASRTVASGNTIYF
TRBD1 | TRBJ1-1 | - | TRBV18 | TGTGCCAGCTCACCTTCTATGGGACAGGGAAACACTGAAGCTTTCTTT | CASSPSMGQGNTEAFF
- | TRBJ1-5 | - | TRBV18 | TGTGCCAGCTCACGGGGAACGGGACTGGGGGATCAGCCCCAGCATTTT | CASSRGTGLGDQPQHF
- | TRBJ2-3 | - | TRBV30 | TGTGCCTTTAAAACTTCTCGGAACAGCTACACAGATACGCAGTATTTT | CAFKTSRNSYTDTQYF
- | TRBJ1-1 | - | TRBV30 | TGTGCCTTGACCTATGGGGTGAACACTGAAGCTTTCTTT | CALTYGVNTEAFF
- | TRBJ2-3 | once | TRBV29-1 | TGCAGCGTTAGAAGCACAGATACGCAGTATTTT | CSVRSTDTQYF
TRBD1 | TRBJ2-5 | - | TRBV5-1 | TGCGCCAGCAGCTGGACAGGGGGAGAGACCCAGTACTTC | CASSWTGGETQYF
TRBD1 | TRBJ1-2 | - | TRBV6-1 | TGTGCCAGCACCCAAGCCACAGGGGGCTATTATGGCTACACCTTC | CASTQATGGYYGYTF
TRBD2 | TRBJ2-2 | - | TRBV5-4 | TGTGCCAGCAGCTTGACCCTAGCGGGGGGGCTTCCCGGGGAGCTGTTTTTT | CASSLTLAGGLPGELFF
TRBD2 | TRBJ2-3 | - | TRBV11-2 | TGTGCCAGCAGCTCCGGGGGGGATTTCGGCACGCAGTATTTT | CASSSGGDFGTQYF
- | TRBJ1-6 | - | TRBV5-4 | TGTGCCAGCAGCTTGGCTCGGAATTCACCCCTCCACTTT | CASSLARNSPLHF